The 13 T cell receptor beta chains reported below all come from one sample, sequenced in a study of molecular identifiers for immune sequencing clone quantification. Using its own MiXCR run on the PCR reads, TCRdb lists one record per CDR3 protein. Counted here are more than 250,000 distinct CDR3 sequences, over 20% occurring once; the ten biggest clones make up about 0.79%. Specimen: naive CD8+ T cells from blood, with Jurkat cell RNA spiked in. The subset is: FACS-sorted CD8+CD4-CCR7+CD45RA+ naive T cells. The receptors were gathered from a human donor in good health. Some libraries in this study had Jurkat cell RNA spiked in.

The sample holds one count of this clonotype. This chain links TRBV19 with TRBJ1-2, with 8 bases aligning to TRBD1. This CDR3 contains 16 residues. Germline values: CDR1 LNHDA, CDR2 SQIVND (reference sequence). The V segment lost 6 bases and the J segment 0 bases; nucleotides outside the gene matches: 9. This CDR3 reads CASSAGQGLANYGYTF. The CDR3 nucleotides read TGTGCCAGTAGCGCCGGACAGGGTCTTGCTAACTATGGCTACACCTTC.

Worth noting for this clonotype: The junction differs from germline at one of its ends, possibly a read error. The chain uses TRBV5-6 and TRBJ2-5; no clear D. Per germline, CDR1 SGHDT and CDR2 YYEEEE. The CDR3 covers 15 residues. The CDR3 sequence: CASSLLPETQEAQYF. The CDR3 nucleotides are TGTGCCAGCAGCTTACTCCCGGAGACCCAAGAGGCCCAGTACTTC.

This clonotype was observed at least ten times. The CDR3 DNA sequence: TGTGCCACCAGTGAATTAGCGGGAGTAGAGATCAATGAGCAGTTCTTC. It yields the protein CATSELAGVEINEQFF. The gene calls are TRBV24-1 and TRBJ2-1, with 9 bases that match TRBD2. The germline V gene has CDR1 KGHDR and CDR2 SFDVKD. This CDR3 has 16 residues. V gave up 4 bases and J gave up 6 bases; unmatched junction bases: 9.

This clonotype has a count of ten or more. V is TRBV27 and J is TRBJ2-5; D remains unclear. The germline V gene has CDR1 MNHEY and CDR2 SMNVEV (reference sequence). The CDR3 length is 16 residues. Trimming shortened V by 5 bases and J by 1 base, and 17 bases separated the two germline ends. In DNA form, the CDR3 reads TGTGCCAGCAGTCCCGTCCACACAGTTCCCCAAGAGACCCAGTACTTC. This codes for CASSPVHTVPQETQYF.

This clonotype was observed a few times. CDR3 nucleotide sequence: TGCAGTGCTACCCTAGGCGGGGCCAATCAGCCCCAGCATTTT. It translates to CSATLGGANQPQHF. The chain has TRBV20-1 and TRBJ1-5, with TRBD1 as a possible D gene (5 bases). The CDR3 consists of 14 residues. Germline V gives CDR1 DFQATT, CDR2 SNEGSKA (reference sequence). Trimming shortened V by 4 bases and J by 3 bases, and 13 bases separated the two germline ends.

In this sample, this clonotype turned up many times. V and J are TRBV4-3 and TRBJ1-4; the D gene is possibly TRBD1 (5 bases). V lost 4 bases to trimming and J lost 7 bases, with 13 bases between them. The CDR3 covers 14 residues. Germline V lookup: CDR1 LGHNA, CDR2 YSLEER. The CDR3 spells CASSLGEGGEKLFF. CDR3 nucleotide sequence: TGCGCCAGCAGCCTAGGGGAAGGAGGTGAAAAACTGTTTTTT.

The table lists this clonotype with many counts. The chain employs TRBV7-2 and TRBJ2-7, with D perhaps given as TRBD1 or TRBD2 (7 bases each). Germline-derived CDR1 and CDR2 are SGHTA and FQGNSA. CDR3 length: 14 residues. V was cut by 4 bases and J by 4 bases, with 14 bases left in between. CDR3 in DNA: TGTGCCAGCAGCTCCCCAGGGGGGGTATACGAGCAGTACTTC. Protein product: CASSSPGGVYEQYF.

This clonotype was seen at least ten times. The chain carries TRBV28 and TRBJ2-2; 9 bases line up with TRBD1. V lost 6 bases and J lost 3; bases outside the gene matches: 5. The CDR3 length is 15 residues. Germline CDR1 MDHEN, CDR2 SYDVKM. The CDR3 bases are TGTGCCAGCAGACCAAGGACAGGGGACACCGGGGAGCTGTTTTTT. Translated, it gives CASRPRTGDTGELFF.

A remark on this clonotype: A clone one base away is much larger, so this may be a read error. This sequence joins TRBV28 and TRBJ1-5; D remains unclear. This CDR3 comprises 12 residues. CDR1 is MDHEN and CDR2 is SYDVKM in the germline V gene. The CDR3: CASGLNVTPQHF. The CDR3, as DNA: TGTGCCAGCGGTTTAAATGTGACGCCCCAGCATTTT. The full variable domain, completed using reference TRBV28 and TRBJ1-5, is DVKVTQSSRYLVKRTGEKVFLECVQDMDHENMFWYRQDPGLGLRLIYFSYDVKMKEKGDIPEGYSVSREKKERFSLILESASTNQTSMYLCASGLNVTPQHFGDGTRLSIL.

In regard to this clonotype: Because the CDR3 is missing its conserved closing phenylalanine or tryptophan, this is likely a read error. This sequence joins TRBV5-3 and TRBJ1-5; D gene unclear. TRBV5-3 is identified as an open reading frame with a role that is uncertain. The germline V and J ends were trimmed by 8 bases and 3 bases, with 12 bases remaining between them. There are 13 residues in the CDR3. CDR3 DNA: TGTGCCAGCAGCACCAGATACAATCAGCCCCAGCATCTT. Protein: CASSTRYNQPQHL.

About this clonotype: A read error is likely, as this CDR3 ends without the conserved phenylalanine or tryptophan. The chain uses TRBV4-3 and TRBJ1-1; the D gene is possibly TRBD1 (5 bases). Trimming removed 0 bases from V and 1 base from J, with 12 bases in between. Per the germline V gene, CDR1 is LGHNA and CDR2 is YSLEER. The CDR3 runs 16 residues. CDR3 in DNA: TGCGCCAGCAGCCAAGATGAAGACAGCCCGAACACTGAAGCTTTCCTT. Translating gives CASSQDEDSPNTEAFL.

In the case of this clonotype: A read error is possible here, since a much larger clone lies one base away. The rearrangement uses TRBV24-1 and TRBJ2-3; TRBD2 might be the D (6 bases). Germline CDR1 reads KGHDR; CDR2 reads SFDVKD. The CDR3 has 15 amino acids. Trimming pared 3 bases from V and 2 bases from J, leaving 11 bases between. DNA for the CDR3: TGTGCCACCAGTGATACGGGACTTCCCACAGATACGCAGTATTTT. Translating it yields CATSDTGLPTDTQYF.

At least ten counts were recorded for this clonotype. The CDR3 here is CASSLGDREQYF. The CDR3 nucleotides read TGTGCCAGCAGCTTAGGCGACAGAGAGCAGTACTTC. The chain joins TRBV7-9 to TRBJ2-7; TRBD1 is a possible D gene (5 bases). V was cut by 1 base and J by 7 bases, with 8 bases left in between. CDR1 SEHNR and CDR2 FQNEAQ come from the germline V gene (reference sequence). The CDR3 runs to 12 residues.